These 26 T cell receptor beta chains share one sample of origin, sequenced in a study of post-analysis software for immune sequencing data. Which antigens these TCRs recognize remains unknown. TCR beta cDNA libraries had unique molecular identifiers. TCRdb reanalysed the PCR reads using MiXCR and keeps one entry per CDR3 protein. Of about half a million distinct CDR3 sequences detected, roughly 45% appear once; the ten largest clones hold around an eighth. Findings of the study overall: Elevated frequency relative to controls characterized roughly five TRBV segments in patients, TRBV5-6, TRBV5-1 and TRBV20-1 among them.

Sequenced: blood. The receptors derive from a girl under 18 with multiple sclerosis.

This rearrangement joins TRBV3-1 to TRBJ2-3, with D tentatively TRBD2 (5 bases). CDR1 is LGHDT and CDR2 is YNNKEL in the germline V gene (reference sequence). CDR3 length: 14 amino acids. With 4 bases removed from V and 8 bases from J, the gap between germline ends came to 16 bases. The CDR3 DNA reads TGTGCCAGCAGCCTAGCGACACAGTCAGGTACGCAGTATTTT. Translation: CASSLATQSGTQYF.

The chain combines TRBV28 with TRBJ2-3, with TRBD2 matching 8 bases. The trim removed 2 bases at V and 1 base at J, leaving 5 bases unmatched. Germline values: CDR1 MDHEN, CDR2 SYDVKM. The CDR3 has 16 amino acids. This chain's CDR3 is CASSLLSAGGTDTQYF. CDR3 bases: TGTGCCAGCAGTTTACTCTCAGCGGGAGGCACAGATACGCAGTATTTT.

This clonotype has only a few counts. V is TRBV27 and J is TRBJ2-5; unclear D gene. The germline V gene has CDR1 MNHEY and CDR2 SMNVEV (reference sequence). Trimming removed 7 bases at V and 1 base at J, with 4 bases between. The CDR3 totals 11 residues. The chain's CDR3 is CASKSQETQYF. DNA of the CDR3: TGTGCCAGCAAATCCCAAGAGACCCAGTACTTC.

V usage is TRBV7-3 and J usage is TRBJ2-1; a possible D gene is TRBD1 (6 bases). CDR3 length: 13 amino acids. Germline V gene lookup returns CDR1 SGHTA and CDR2 FQGTGA. Trimming cost V 6 bases and J 8 bases, with 14 bases left between them. The CDR3 DNA reads as TGTGCCAGCAGGAACACAGGGAGCGATGAGCAGTTCTTC. This translates into CASRNTGSDEQFF.

The rearrangement links TRBV29-1 to TRBJ2-5, with TRBD2 identical over 16 bases. The J call is uncertain, as TRBJ2-1 better fits the DNA end. CDR3 size: 17 residues. The germline V gene has CDR1 SQVTM and CDR2 ANQGSEA. In DNA form, the CDR3 reads TGCAGCGTCCCGTCGGGACTAGCGGGAGGGTATCAAGAGACCCAGTTCTTC. As protein: CSVPSGLAGGYQETQFF.

The chain has TRBV28 and TRBJ2-7, with TRBD1 matching over 9 bases. The CDR3 has 14 residues. CDR1 and CDR2 (germline): MDHEN, SYDVKM. The J segment lost 4 bases and the V segment lost 6 bases, leaving 7 bases of the junction unmatched. The CDR3 here is CASRPWDREYEQYF. The CDR3 nucleotides read TGTGCCAGCAGACCTTGGGACAGGGAGTACGAGCAGTACTTC.

The genes are TRBV20-1 and TRBJ2-5; 9 bases map to TRBD2. CDR1 DFQATT and CDR2 SNEGSKA come from the germline V gene (reference sequence). With 7 bases clipped from V and 4 bases from J, the junction kept 10 bases outside the gene matches. The CDR3 has 14 residues. As DNA, the CDR3 is TGCAGTGTGTTTAGGCGGGAGGGCAGAGAGACCCAGTACTTC. This gives the protein CSVFRREGRETQYF.

The chain uses TRBV5-1 and TRBJ2-3; no clear D gene. Trimming removed 4 bases from V and 0 bases from J, with 9 bases in between. CDR3 length: 14 residues. The germline CDR1 and CDR2 sequences are SGHRS and YFSETQ. The CDR3 sequence: CASSPVTSTDTQYF. The CDR3 DNA reads as TGCGCCAGCAGCCCCGTTACTAGCACAGATACGCAGTATTTT. The variable domain in full, completed from reference TRBV5-1 and TRBJ2-3, reads KAGVTQTPRYLIKTRGQQVTLSCSPISGHRSVSWYQQTPGQGLQFLFEYFSETQRNKGNFPGRFSGRQFSNSRSEMNVSTLELGDSALYLCASSPVTSTDTQYFGPGTRLTVL.

This chain connects TRBV28 to TRBJ2-1; D ambiguous. CDR3 length: 11 amino acids. Per the germline V gene, CDR1 is MDHEN and CDR2 is SYDVKM. Deletions cut 5 bases from V and 10 bases from J, with 9 bases between. As DNA, the CDR3 is TGTGCCAGCAGTCCCAACCGCGAGCAGTTCTTC. Translating it yields CASSPNREQFF.

J is TRBJ2-3 and V is TRBV10-1; TRBD2 agrees at 7 bases. The CDR3 runs 14 residues. Germline V CDR1 and CDR2: WNHNN, SYGVQD (reference sequence). V lost 6 bases to trimming and J lost 3 bases; unmatched junction nucleotides: 6. The CDR3 spells CASRESGKTDTQYF. For the CDR3, the DNA is TGCGCCAGCAGGGAAAGCGGGAAGACAGATACGCAGTATTTT.

This clonotype has just a few counts. The chain couples TRBV20-1 to TRBJ1-2; 9 nucleotides line up with TRBD1. Unmatched junction bases numbered 9, after V lost 3 bases and J lost 7 bases. Germline-derived CDR1 and CDR2 are DFQATT and SNEGSKA (reference sequence). This CDR3 is 14 amino acids long. CDR3 protein: CSAREQGAVIGYTF. Written as DNA, the CDR3 is TGCAGTGCTAGGGAACAGGGGGCTGTTATTGGCTACACCTTC.

V is TRBV10-1 and J is TRBJ2-3, with D tentatively TRBD2 (6 bases). The CDR3 contains 15 residues. The V and J ends lost 5 bases and 1 base respectively, with 13 bases between them. In germline, CDR1 is WNHNN, CDR2 SYGVQD (reference sequence). The CDR3 DNA sequence: TGCGCCAGCAGTCTCACTAGCTCCGGCACAGATACGCAGTATTTT. Amino acids: CASSLTSSGTDTQYF.

J is TRBJ2-1 and V is TRBV7-9; 9 bases agree with TRBD2. The germline CDR1 and CDR2 sequences are SEHNR and FQNEAQ (reference sequence). The CDR3 extends over 17 amino acids. V lost 6 bases and J lost 9; bases outside the gene matches: 18. The CDR3 region has the DNA TGTGCCAGCAGTCGCATCCCCGGGACTAGCTTCAAGGGTGAGCAGTTCTTC. This codes for CASSRIPGTSFKGEQFF.

This sequence joins TRBV20-1 and TRBJ2-5, with TRBD2 matching over 11 bases. The ends lost 4 bases at V and 4 bases at J; junction bases unmatched: 8. The CDR3 sequence is 15 residues long. CDR1 is DFQATT, CDR2 SNEGSKA, per germline (reference sequence). CDR3 nucleotide sequence: TGCAGTGCTAAAGGGACTAGCGGTGGGTTAGAGACCCAGTACTTC. Translating gives CSAKGTSGGLETQYF.

The J gene is TRBJ2-1, the V gene TRBV20-1; 11 positions match TRBD2. The CDR3 runs to 15 residues. Germline V gives CDR1 DFQATT, CDR2 SNEGSKA (reference sequence). Trimming at V came to 3 bases and at J to 3 bases, leaving 4 bases not matched to a gene. The CDR3 sequence: CSARLSGRGYNEQFF. CDR3 DNA: TGCAGTGCTAGGCTTAGCGGGAGGGGCTACAATGAGCAGTTCTTC.

This clonotype turned up a few times. The V gene is TRBV29-1, the J gene TRBJ2-7; 9 bases fit TRBD2. V was pared by 1 base and J by 0 bases, with 7 bases of the junction left unmatched. This CDR3 contains 16 residues. Germline CDR1 SQVTM, CDR2 ANQGSEA. The CDR3 region is CSVEGVGSGSSYEQYF. DNA for the CDR3: TGCAGCGTTGAAGGCGTCGGTAGCGGGAGCTCCTACGAGCAGTACTTC.

This chain joins TRBV27 and TRBJ2-1; 11 bases line up with TRBD2. With V trimmed by 5 bases and J by 5 bases, 5 bases remained unmatched. The CDR3 runs 15 residues. Germline loops: CDR1 MNHEY, CDR2 SMNVEV (reference sequence). The CDR3 nucleotides are TGTGCCAGCAGTCCCTTGGGACTAGCGGACAATGAGCAGTTCTTC. It is translated as CASSPLGLADNEQFF.

This clonotype has just a few counts. The chain couples TRBV29-1 to TRBJ1-2, with TRBD1 identical over 9 bases. CDR3 size: 14 residues. Germline CDR1 SQVTM, CDR2 ANQGSEA. Trimming removed 6 bases from V and 6 bases from J; junction bases left unmatched: 11. The CDR3 DNA reads as TGCAGCGTCGATACGGGACAGGGAAATCATGGCTACACCTTC. Its translation is CSVDTGQGNHGYTF. Supplemented by reference TRBV29-1 and TRBJ1-2, the full variable domain reads SAVISQKPSRDICQRGTSLTIQCQVDSQVTMMFWYRQQPGQSLTLIATANQGSEATYESGFVIDKFPISRPNLTFSTLTVSNMSPEDSSIYLCSVDTGQGNHGYTFGSGTRLTVV.

The chain uses TRBV20-1 and TRBJ2-4; TRBD1 aligns across 7 bases. The better agreement between TRBJ2-7 and the DNA end casts doubt on the J call. The germline V gene encodes CDR1 DFQATT and CDR2 SNEGSKA (reference sequence). The CDR3 totals 14 residues. CDR3 protein: CSARRGDRVTEQYF. The CDR3 nucleotides read TGCAGTGCTAGGAGAGGCGACAGGGTCACCGAGCAGTACTTC.

This sequence joins TRBV27 and TRBJ2-7, with D perhaps given as TRBD1 or TRBD2 (5 bases each). This CDR3 has 15 amino acids. V was clipped by 4 bases and J by 4 bases, with 17 bases between them. The V gene's germline CDR1 is MNHEY and CDR2 SMNVEV (reference sequence). CDR3: CASSWGTEYPYEQYF. The CDR3 DNA sequence: TGTGCCAGCAGTTGGGGGACGGAGTACCCATACGAGCAGTACTTC.

The chain recombines TRBV20-1 with TRBJ1-1; unclear D gene. CDR3 length: 10 residues. Germline V CDR1 and CDR2: DFQATT, SNEGSKA (reference sequence). V lost 3 bases and J 11 bases, leaving 10 bases between the germline ends. Here the CDR3 DNA reads TGCAGTGCTAGGGGGAGAGAGGCTTTCTTT. Amino acids: CSARGREAFF.

CDR3 nucleotides: TGTGCCAGCAGCCCTAACAACCCCCCGGATACGCAGTATTTT. Translating it yields CASSPNNPPDTQYF. The chain is built from TRBV12-3 or TRBV12-4 and TRBJ2-3; D unresolved. V lost 6 bases and J 6 bases, leaving 16 bases between the germline ends. The CDR3 runs 14 residues.

This clonotype was seen only once. This chain joins TRBV5-1 and TRBJ1-2; tentatively, D is TRBD1 (6 bases). V was trimmed by 7 bases and J by 3 bases, leaving 19 bases between them. The length of the CDR3 is 15 residues. Germline V lookup: CDR1 SGHRS, CDR2 YFSETQ. CDR3 residues: CASSQNQGRDYGYTF. CDR3 DNA: TGCGCCAGCTCTCAAAACCAGGGGAGGGACTATGGCTACACCTTC.

CDR3 in amino acids: CASSQATSRAYEQYF. Written as DNA, the CDR3 is TGCGCCAGCAGCCAAGCGACTAGCCGGGCCTACGAGCAGTACTTC. This sequence joins TRBV4-1 and TRBJ2-7; TRBD2 aligns across 7 bases. CDR1 and CDR2 from the germline V gene are MGHRA and YSYEKL. There are 15 residues in the CDR3. Trimming at V came to 1 base and at J to 2 bases, leaving 5 bases not matched to a gene.

This clonotype was detected a few times. The V gene is TRBV28, the J gene TRBJ2-6; D ambiguous. Trimming took off 5 bases at V and 1 base at J, with 9 bases between the two ends. This CDR3 has 15 residues. CDR1 is MDHEN, CDR2 SYDVKM, per germline. CDR3 protein: CASSGVLSGANVLTF. The CDR3 DNA is TGTGCCAGCAGTGGGGTCTTGTCTGGGGCCAACGTCCTGACTTTC.

The chain is built from TRBV29-1 and TRBJ1-5, with TRBD1 as a possible D gene (5 bases). Per germline, CDR1 SQVTM and CDR2 ANQGSEA. The V end lost 4 bases, the J end lost 1 base, and 11 bases lay between the germline ends. The CDR3 runs 14 residues. The CDR3 DNA follows: TGCAGCGTTGGCCCCCGGGACAGCAATCAGCCCCAGCATTTT. Encoded protein: CSVGPRDSNQPQHF.